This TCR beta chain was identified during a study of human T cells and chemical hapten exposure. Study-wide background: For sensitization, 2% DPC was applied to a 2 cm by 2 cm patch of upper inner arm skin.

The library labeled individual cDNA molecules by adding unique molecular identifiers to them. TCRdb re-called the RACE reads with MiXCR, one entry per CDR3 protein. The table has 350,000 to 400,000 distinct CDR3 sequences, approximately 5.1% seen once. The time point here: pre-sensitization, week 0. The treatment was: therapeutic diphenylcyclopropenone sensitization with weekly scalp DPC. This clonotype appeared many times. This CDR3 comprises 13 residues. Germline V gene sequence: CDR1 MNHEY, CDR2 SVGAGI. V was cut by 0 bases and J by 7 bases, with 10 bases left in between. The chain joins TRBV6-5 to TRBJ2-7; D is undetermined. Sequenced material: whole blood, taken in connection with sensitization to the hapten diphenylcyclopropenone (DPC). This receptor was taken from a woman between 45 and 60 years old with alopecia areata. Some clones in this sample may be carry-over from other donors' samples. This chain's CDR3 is CASSYSRVGEQYF. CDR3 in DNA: TGTGCCAGCAGTTACTCGAGAGTGGGTGAGCAGTACTTC.